Shown below are 21 T cell receptor beta chains from a single sample sequenced in a study of OX40 agonist ivuxolimab in advanced cancers. Produced via immunoSEQ multiplex PCR; TCRdb's table is partial and in-frame only. The sample records tens of thousands of clones, about 88% being singletons. The specimen comprised CD4+ or CD8+ T cells sorted from blood, sampled in a trial of the OX40 agonist ivuxolimab. These receptors all stem from an adult with an advanced solid tumor such as melanoma, head and neck, liver or kidney cancer.

Only one count was recorded for this clone. The chain recombines TRBV7-2 with TRBJ2-3; 14 bases match TRBD2. The CDR3 runs to 17 residues. CDR1 and CDR2 (germline): SGHTA, FQGNSA. V trimming: 4 bases; J trimming: 8 bases; junction bases outside the gene matches: 11. CDR3 residues: CASSSKTSGGGLGTQYF. As DNA, the CDR3 is TGTGCCAGCAGCTCTAAGACTAGCGGGGGGGGATTGGGTACGCAGTATTTT.

This clone was picked up one time. The rearrangement joins TRBV5-6 to TRBJ2-5; D ambiguous. This CDR3 spans 14 amino acids. Germline values: CDR1 SGHDT, CDR2 YYEEEE. Trimming removed 6 bases from V and 4 bases from J, with 16 bases in between. The CDR3 protein is CASTPQQSIETQYF. CDR3 DNA sequence: TGTGCCAGCACCCCCCAACAGAGTATAGAGACCCAGTACTTC.

The genes are TRBV4-2 and TRBJ1-1; D is uncertain. Germline CDR1 LGHNA, CDR2 YNFKEQ. This CDR3 has 11 amino acids. Trimming took 6 bases from V and 3 from J, leaving 5 bases between them. CDR3 in amino acids: CASSLYTEAFF. CDR3 coding DNA: TGTGCCAGCAGTCTATACACTGAAGCTTTCTTT.

The V call is TRBV27, the J call TRBJ2-7; either TRBD1 or TRBD2 may supply D (5 bases each). This CDR3 has 15 residues. The germline CDR1 and CDR2 sequences are MNHEY and SMNVEV (reference sequence). The V end lost 5 bases, the J end lost 5 bases, and 19 bases lay between the germline ends. CDR3 sequence: CASSLPGLGTDEQYF. Here the CDR3 DNA reads TGTGCCAGCAGTCTACCGGGCCTAGGGACCGACGAGCAGTACTTC.

The table lists this clone with a few counts. This chain joins TRBV18 and TRBJ1-5, with 8 positions matching TRBD1. This CDR3 has 14 residues. Germline V gene data show CDR1 as KGHSH and CDR2 as LQKENI. V lost 3 bases and J lost 4; bases outside the gene matches: 2. The CDR3 protein is CASSPTGDNQPQHF. The CDR3, as DNA: TGTGCCAGCTCACCGACAGGGGATAATCAGCCCCAGCATTTT.

J is TRBJ1-2 and V is TRBV7-2, with 7 bases that match TRBD1. V lost 2 bases and J lost 2; bases outside the gene matches: 2. The CDR3 is made up of 14 amino acids. Germline V gives CDR1 SGHTA, CDR2 FQGNSA. The CDR3 loop is CASSLTGVNYGYTF. The CDR3 region has the DNA TGTGCCAGCAGCTTAACAGGGGTCAACTATGGCTACACCTTC.

The table lists this clone with a count of one. The chain has TRBV27 and TRBJ1-1; a possible D gene is TRBD1 (5 bases). Trimming took 5 bases from V and 4 from J, leaving 14 bases between them. The germline V gene encodes CDR1 MNHEY and CDR2 SMNVEV (reference sequence). This CDR3 has 14 amino acids. The CDR3 here is CASSQDRDRTEAFF. The CDR3 bases are TGTGCCAGCAGTCAGGACCGGGACCGCACTGAAGCTTTCTTT.

The CDR3 sequence is CASSPGQGSNQPQHF. The CDR3 region has the DNA TGTGCCAGCAGCCCCGGACAGGGCAGCAATCAGCCCCAGCATTTT. The chain joins TRBV6-6 to TRBJ1-5; 8 bases map to TRBD1. This CDR3 spans 15 amino acids. Germline CDR1 reads MNHNY; CDR2 reads SVGAGI (reference sequence). Unmatched junction bases numbered 5, after V lost 6 bases and J lost 1 base.

The chain recombines TRBV27 with TRBJ2-6, with 10 bases matching TRBD1. CDR3 size: 17 residues. V dropped 4 bases and J dropped 4; count of bases not matched to a gene: 7. Germline CDR1 and CDR2: MNHEY and SMNVEV (reference sequence). The CDR3 protein is CASSSDRGGYGANVLTF. DNA of the CDR3: TGTGCCAGCAGTTCGGACAGGGGGGGCTACGGGGCCAACGTCCTGACTTTC.

This chain uses TRBV28 with TRBJ1-2; TRBD1 aligns across 9 bases. V was pared by 6 bases and J by 7 bases, with 6 bases of the junction left unmatched. The germline V gene encodes CDR1 MDHEN and CDR2 SYDVKM. This CDR3 is built from 13 residues. In DNA, the CDR3 is TGTGCCAGCAGGAAACAGGGGGCGCCTGGCTACACCTTC. Its protein product is CASRKQGAPGYTF.

The V call is TRBV4-2, the J call TRBJ1-1; D unclear. The germline V gene has CDR1 LGHNA and CDR2 YNFKEQ. The CDR3 is 15 amino acids. Trimming cost V 1 base and J 0 bases, with 9 bases left between them. CDR3 nucleotide sequence: TGTGCCAGCAGCCAAGCCCCCCAAATGAACACTGAAGCTTTCTTT. It encodes CASSQAPQMNTEAFF.

The chain has TRBV7-2 and TRBJ1-2; 7 positions agree with TRBD1. This CDR3 is built from 15 residues. Germline lookup yields CDR1 SGHTA and CDR2 FQGNSA. Losses at the gene ends were 4 bases for V and 2 bases for J; bases not matched to a gene: 7. The CDR3 region has the DNA TGTGCCAGCAGCTACACCGGGACAGCGAACTATGGCTACACCTTC. It specifies CASSYTGTANYGYTF.

J is TRBJ1-1 and V is TRBV20-1, with no clear D. V lost 1 base and J lost 8, with 8 bases in between. The CDR3 is 11 residues long. Germline CDR1 DFQATT, CDR2 SNEGSKA (reference sequence). CDR3 nucleotides: TGCAGTGCTAGAGTAATAACAGAAGCTTTCTTT. It translates to CSARVITEAFF.

The chain has TRBV9 and TRBJ1-2; D perhaps matches TRBD1 (6 bases). Germline V gene lookup returns CDR1 SGDLS and CDR2 YYNGEE. The CDR3 sequence is 15 residues long. V was cut by 0 bases and J by 4 bases, with 13 bases left in between. CDR3 coding DNA: TGTGCCAGCAGCGTAGGGGACACACAGGGCTATGGCTACACCTTC. Protein product: CASSVGDTQGYGYTF.

The chain is built from TRBV19 and TRBJ2-7, with 9 bases fitting TRBD1. Germline lookup yields CDR1 LNHDA and CDR2 SQIVND (reference sequence). V lost 0 bases, J lost 2 bases, and 8 bases stayed unmatched. The CDR3 runs to 17 residues. The DNA for the CDR3 is TGTGCCAGTAGTATAGATCTAGGGACAGGGCAGACCTACGAGCAGTACTTC. Amino acid sequence: CASSIDLGTGQTYEQYF.

The V call is TRBV5-6, the J call TRBJ1-5; D is unresolved. The CDR3 loop spans 14 amino acids. The V gene's germline CDR1 is SGHDT and CDR2 YYEEEE. Trimming took 3 bases from V and 0 from J, leaving 7 bases between them. Here the CDR3 DNA reads TGTGCCAGCAGCTCCTTCAATAGCAATCAGCCCCAGCATTTT. This translates into CASSSFNSNQPQHF.

The V and J genes are TRBV20-1 and TRBJ2-3; no clear D gene. Trimming took 8 bases from V and 2 from J, leaving 8 bases between them. CDR3 length: 11 amino acids. Per germline, CDR1 DFQATT and CDR2 SNEGSKA (reference sequence). Here the CDR3 reads CSSSLTDTQYF. The CDR3 region has the DNA TGCAGTTCTTCCCTCACAGATACGCAGTATTTT.

This clone was recorded once. CDR3 coding DNA: TGTGCCAGCAGCGCACTAGCGGGAGCCCGAGGCACCGGGGAGCTGTTTTTT. Amino acids: CASSALAGARGTGELFF. The rearrangement uses TRBV9 and TRBJ2-2; 11 bases are shared with TRBD2. J gave up 4 bases and V 3 bases, and 8 bases lay outside the gene matches. The CDR3 contains 17 residues. CDR1 is SGDLS, CDR2 YYNGEE, per germline.

The CDR3 here is CASHTDTQYF. CDR3 nucleotides: TGTGCCAGCCACACAGATACGCAGTATTTT. This chain connects TRBV2 to TRBJ2-3; the D is unclear. This CDR3 contains 10 residues. The germline V gene has CDR1 SNHLY and CDR2 FYNNEI. Trimming left V 8 bases short and J 2 bases short, with 2 bases between.

This chain joins TRBV19 and TRBJ1-3; TRBD1 agrees at 8 bases. Losses at the gene ends were 6 bases for V and 4 bases for J; bases not matched to a gene: 5. This CDR3 region has 14 residues. Germline V gene sequence: CDR1 LNHDA, CDR2 SQIVND (reference sequence). The CDR3 nucleotides read TGTGCCAGTAGAGACAGGGGAGGCGGAAACACCATATATTTT. Translating it yields CASRDRGGGNTIYF.

The chain uses TRBV6-5 and TRBJ2-5, with TRBD2 matching over 7 bases. The trim removed 6 bases at V and 8 bases at J, leaving 9 bases unmatched. Per germline, CDR1 MNHEY and CDR2 SVGAGI. The CDR3 covers 13 residues. The chain's CDR3 is CASSRGGSETQYF. The CDR3 DNA reads as TGTGCCAGCAGCCGCGGGGGATCGGAAACCCAGTACTTC.